These 9 T cell receptor beta chains share one sample of origin, sequenced in a study of cytomegalovirus exposure and HLA in healthy donors. 60 Vbeta and 13 Jbeta primers were used in PCR. The assay was immunoSEQ multiplex PCR, and TCRdb's table has in-frame clones only and misses some. The profile shows under 150,000 clones, 78% of them singletons. Specimen: PBMCs. These receptors came from a woman aged 40 to 50 in good health and CMV-seropositive.

This clone was observed a few times. The rearrangement uses TRBV5-5 and TRBJ2-7; maybe TRBD1 (6 bases). Per germline, CDR1 SGHKS and CDR2 YYEKEE (reference sequence). Trimming cost V 1 base and J 4 bases, with 12 bases left between them. This CDR3 spans 14 amino acids. CDR3 nucleotides: TGTGCCAGCAGCTTGACCGGGACACGTTACGAGCAGTACTTC. Translated, it gives CASSLTGTRYEQYF.

V usage is TRBV29-1 and J usage is TRBJ2-1, with 10 bases aligning to TRBD1. V shed 7 bases, J shed 8 bases, and the junction held 11 bases outside the gene matches. The CDR3 has 14 residues. Germline V gives CDR1 SQVTM, CDR2 ANQGSEA. The CDR3 is CSARRDRGGDEQFF. CDR3 bases: TGCAGCGCCCGAAGGGACAGGGGTGGCGATGAGCAGTTCTTC.

This chain joins TRBV7-8 and TRBJ2-5; tentative D call: TRBD1 (5 bases). Deletions cut 6 bases from V and 11 bases from J, with 25 bases between. The CDR3 totals 15 residues. Germline V gene data show CDR1 as SGHVS and CDR2 as FQNEAQ. The CDR3 DNA follows: TGTGCCAGCAGTCCCGGTAGGGGCAGTTCCTATGTGCAGTACTTC. It is translated as CASSPGRGSSYVQYF.

The chain is built from TRBV5-1 and TRBJ2-2; tentatively, D is TRBD1 (6 bases). CDR1 and CDR2 (germline): SGHRS, YFSETQ. This CDR3 has 14 amino acids. V was trimmed by 5 bases and J by 6 bases, leaving 14 bases between them. The CDR3 here is CASSFAGVAGELFF. The CDR3 DNA sequence: TGCGCCAGCAGTTTTGCAGGGGTGGCCGGGGAGCTGTTTTTT. Full variable domain (rest looked up from reference TRBV5-1 and TRBJ2-2): KAGVTQTPRYLIKTRGQQVTLSCSPISGHRSVSWYQQTPGQGLQFLFEYFSETQRNKGNFPGRFSGRQFSNSRSEMNVSTLELGDSALYLCASSFAGVAGELFFGEGSRLTVL.

This clone was picked up one time. The chain links TRBV5-1 to TRBJ2-1, with TRBD1 identical over 8 bases. CDR1 is SGHRS, CDR2 YFSETQ, per germline. Trimming took 3 bases from V and 3 from J; bases not matched to a gene: 11. The CDR3 length is 17 residues. This CDR3 reads CASSSLGGTGVYNEQFF. Written as DNA, the CDR3 is TGCGCCAGCAGCTCACTCGGAGGGACAGGTGTCTACAATGAGCAGTTCTTC.

The V gene is TRBV7-2, the J gene TRBJ2-7; D uncertain. This CDR3 contains 14 residues. In germline, CDR1 is SGHTA, CDR2 FQGNSA. Trimming shortened V by 0 bases and J by 3 bases, and 9 bases separated the two germline ends. CDR3 sequence: CASSLATSNYEQYF. DNA of the CDR3: TGTGCCAGCAGCTTAGCGACAAGTAACTACGAGCAGTACTTC. The complete variable domain, with remaining parts taken from reference TRBV7-2 and TRBJ2-7, reads GAGVSQSPSNKVTEKGKDVELRCDPISGHTALYWYRQSLGQGLEFLIYFQGNSAPDKSGLPSDRFSAERTGGSVSTLTIQRTQQEDSAVYLCASSLATSNYEQYFGPGTRLTVT.

The chain recombines TRBV6-6 with TRBJ2-2; tentatively, D is TRBD2 (5 bases). The germline CDR1 and CDR2 sequences are MNHNY and SVGAGI (reference sequence). This CDR3 has 15 amino acids. V was clipped by 10 bases and J by 0 bases, with 15 bases between them. Written as DNA, the CDR3 is TGTGCCACGACCCGAGGGTCCGCGAACACCGGGGAGCTGTTTTTT. This translates into CATTRGSANTGELFF.

About this clone: The sample has other DNA sequences that encode this CDR3 too. This chain uses TRBV6-5 with TRBJ1-2; D may be TRBD1 (6 bases). Germline assignment: CDR1 MNHEY and CDR2 SVGAGI. V was pared by 6 bases and J by 2 bases, with 10 bases between. CDR3 size: 13 residues. The DNA for the CDR3 is TGTGCCAGCAGACAGGGACCGAACTATGGCTACACCTTC. The encoded protein is CASRQGPNYGYTF.

The rearrangement joins TRBV7-9 to TRBJ2-3; 7 nucleotides align to TRBD2. After removal of 2 bases from V and 7 bases from J, the junction contained 6 bases not matched to a gene. Germline CDR1 is SEHNR and CDR2 is FQNEAQ (reference sequence). The length of the CDR3 is 14 residues. The CDR3 region is CASSLLGGRNTQYF. CDR3 bases: TGTGCCAGCAGCTTATTGGGCGGGAGAAATACGCAGTATTTT.